This T cell receptor (beta chain) was identified during a study of early T cells in non-severe SARS-CoV-2 infection. Study at large: Alpha and beta chains were unpaired, from unsorted whole-blood bulk RNA.

Each single cDNA molecule received a unique molecular identifier. TCRdb passed the 5' RACE reads through MiXCR, listing each CDR3 protein once. The table has about 40,000 distinct CDR3 sequences, about a quarter seen once. Many counts were recorded for this clonotype. Its antigen is unidentified. Overall study findings and caveats: The study's VDJdb matching favored anti-spike CD8 responses and missed private and CD4 specificities.

CDR3 length equals 17 residues. V was clipped by 2 bases and J by 0 bases, with 15 bases between them. Germline CDR1 and CDR2: MNHNY and SVGAGI (reference sequence). Sequenced material: whole blood, taken at baseline. This sequence joins TRBV6-6 and TRBJ2-3; possibly TRBD1 or TRBD2 for D (6 bases each). This receptor was obtained from an adult who was a healthcare worker with PCR-confirmed SARS-CoV-2 infection or an uninfected control (not recorded which). The CDR3 sequence: CASSYLSTGTSTDTQYF. The DNA for the CDR3 is TGTGCCAGCAGTTACCTCTCTACAGGGACTAGCACAGATACGCAGTATTTT.